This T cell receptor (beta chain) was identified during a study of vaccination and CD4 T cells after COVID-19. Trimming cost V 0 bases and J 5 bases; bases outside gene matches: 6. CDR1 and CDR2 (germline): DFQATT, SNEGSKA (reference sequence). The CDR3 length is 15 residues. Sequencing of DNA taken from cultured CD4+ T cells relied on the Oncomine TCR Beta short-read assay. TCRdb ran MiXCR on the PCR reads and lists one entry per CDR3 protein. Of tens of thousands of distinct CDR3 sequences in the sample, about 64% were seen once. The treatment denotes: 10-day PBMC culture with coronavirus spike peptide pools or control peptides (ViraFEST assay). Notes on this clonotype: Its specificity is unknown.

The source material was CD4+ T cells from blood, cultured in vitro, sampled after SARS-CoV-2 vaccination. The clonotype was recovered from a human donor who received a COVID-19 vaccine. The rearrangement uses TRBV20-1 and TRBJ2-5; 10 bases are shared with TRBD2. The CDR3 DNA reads TGCAGTGCTAGAGATTTAGCGGGGGGTTTCGAGACCCAGTACTTC. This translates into CSARDLAGGFETQYF.